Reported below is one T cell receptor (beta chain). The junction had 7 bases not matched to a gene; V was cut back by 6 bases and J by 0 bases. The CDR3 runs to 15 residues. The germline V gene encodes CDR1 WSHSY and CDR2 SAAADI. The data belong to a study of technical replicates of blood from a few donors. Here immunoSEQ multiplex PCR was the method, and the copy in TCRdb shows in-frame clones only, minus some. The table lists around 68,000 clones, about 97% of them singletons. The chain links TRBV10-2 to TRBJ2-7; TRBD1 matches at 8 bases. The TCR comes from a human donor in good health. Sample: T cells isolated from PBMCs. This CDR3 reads CASRLDRATSYEQYF. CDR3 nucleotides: TGCGCCAGCAGGTTGGACAGGGCAACCTCCTACGAGCAGTACTTC.